The next 13 T cell receptor beta chains were all read from a single sample in a study of T cell changes during pregnancy in multiple sclerosis. Generated by immunoSEQ multiplex PCR, the TCRdb table keeps only in-frame clones and is missing some. Here the sample spans around 83,000 clones, under 95% being singletons. Sequenced here: CD4+ T cells from peripheral blood mononuclear cells, sampled in the second trimester of pregnancy. The source is a female donor with multiple sclerosis, enrolled in a pregnancy study.

The gene calls are TRBV18 and TRBJ1-2; 10 bases fit TRBD1. The germline V gene has CDR1 KGHSH and CDR2 LQKENI. The CDR3 loop spans 14 amino acids. V lost 2 bases to trimming and J lost 5 bases; unmatched junction nucleotides: 2. The CDR3 sequence is CASSPGTGEYGYTF. The CDR3 nucleotides are TGTGCCAGCTCACCAGGGACAGGGGAATATGGCTACACCTTC.

The chain is built from TRBV10-3 and TRBJ1-6; a weak D match, TRBD1 (5 bases). V lost 2 bases and J 5 bases, leaving 10 bases between the germline ends. Germline-derived CDR1 and CDR2 are ENHRY and SYGVKD. The CDR3 runs 15 residues. The CDR3 DNA reads TGTGCCATCAGTGAGAGGGGCTATGATAATTCACCCCTCCACTTT. Translated, it gives CAISERGYDNSPLHF.

The gene calls are TRBV2 and TRBJ1-1; 9 bases align to TRBD1. Germline V gene data show CDR1 as SNHLY and CDR2 as FYNNEI. This CDR3 has 14 residues. The V segment lost 6 bases and the J segment 4 bases; nucleotides outside the gene matches: 6. The CDR3 DNA reads as TGTGCCAGCAGCCCGGGACAGGGTTTCACTGAAGCTTTCTTT. Translated: CASSPGQGFTEAFF.

A single count supports this clone. The J gene is TRBJ1-3, the V gene TRBV18; D gene ambiguous. Trimming cost V 3 bases and J 0 bases, with 15 bases left between them. The CDR3 spans 17 residues. Germline CDR1 and CDR2: KGHSH and LQKENI. The DNA of the CDR3 is TGTGCCAGCTCACCCACCCGAGAGGCTGCCTCTGGAAACACCATATATTTT. As protein: CASSPTREAASGNTIYF.

The chain employs TRBV25-1 and TRBJ2-3; tentative D call: TRBD2 (7 bases). This CDR3 is built from 15 residues. V gave up 3 bases and J gave up 3 bases, with 13 bases separating them. Germline V gene data show CDR1 as MGHDK and CDR2 as SYGVNS. The CDR3 bases are TGTGCCAGCAGTGACGGGGGGCATAGGACAGATACGCAGTATTTT. Its protein product is CASSDGGHRTDTQYF.

The chain uses TRBV10-3 and TRBJ2-5; no definite D call. The CDR3 extends over 13 amino acids. The germline V gene encodes CDR1 ENHRY and CDR2 SYGVKD. Deletions cut 6 bases from V and 4 bases from J, with 12 bases between. The CDR3 DNA sequence: TGTGCCATCAGGGCGGTGGTGGTAGAGACCCAGTACTTC. As protein: CAIRAVVVETQYF.

This clone was detected a few times. The rearrangement joins TRBV7-9 to TRBJ1-1; the match to TRBD1 covers 7 bases. Germline values: CDR1 SEHNR, CDR2 FQNEAQ (reference sequence). CDR3 length: 15 residues. Unmatched junction bases numbered 13, after V lost 3 bases and J lost 9 bases. This chain's CDR3 is CASSLGGQQKNKAFF. CDR3 nucleotide sequence: TGTGCCAGCAGCTTGGGGGGACAGCAAAAAAACAAAGCTTTCTTT.

This chain uses TRBV5-6 with TRBJ1-3, with D perhaps TRBD1 (6 bases). This CDR3 has 14 residues. The V gene's germline CDR1 is SGHDT and CDR2 YYEEEE. V was pared by 2 bases and J by 2 bases, with 8 bases between. The CDR3 sequence is CASSFRTAGNTIYF. The DNA of the CDR3 is TGTGCCAGCAGCTTTCGGACAGCTGGAAACACCATATATTTT.

The CDR3 DNA reads as TGTGCCAGCAGCCTGGGGCAGGGGGGCGAGCAGTACTTC. Its protein product is CASSLGQGGEQYF. The J gene is TRBJ2-7, the V gene TRBV7-3; tentatively, D is TRBD1 (7 bases). The CDR3 is made up of 13 amino acids. Germline lookup yields CDR1 SGHTA and CDR2 FQGTGA. The ends were cut back, 5 bases at V and 6 bases at J, with 14 bases in the middle.

Here the CDR3 reads CASSQGGLRALNGYTF. DNA of the CDR3: TGCGCCAGCAGCCAAGGAGGGCTGAGGGCCCTTAACGGCTACACCTTC. The rearrangement joins TRBV4-1 to TRBJ1-2, with D uncertain. Germline CDR1 and CDR2: MGHRA and YSYEKL. Between the trimmed V and J ends, which lost 1 base and 8 bases, there was a span of 20 bases. This CDR3 comprises 16 residues.

The V and J genes are TRBV19 and TRBJ1-5, with D perhaps TRBD1 (5 bases). CDR1 and CDR2 (germline): LNHDA, SQIVND (reference sequence). There are 13 residues in the CDR3. Trimming shortened V by 1 base and J by 6 bases, and 7 bases separated the two germline ends. The CDR3 protein is CASSIVRGQPQHF. The CDR3 region has the DNA TGTGCCAGTAGTATAGTTAGGGGTCAGCCCCAGCATTTT.

This clone was picked up a small number of times. The rearrangement links TRBV2 to TRBJ2-3; TRBD2 aligns across 12 bases. With V trimmed by 5 bases and J by 4 bases, 1 base remained unmatched. The germline V gene encodes CDR1 SNHLY and CDR2 FYNNEI. The CDR3 totals 14 residues. The CDR3 coding sequence is TGTGCCAGCAGTACTAGCGGGAGGTCAGATACGCAGTATTTT. Protein product: CASSTSGRSDTQYF. Full variable domain (remainder filled in from reference TRBV2 and TRBJ2-3): EPEVTQTPSHQVTQMGQEVILRCVPISNHLYFYWYRQILGQKVEFLVSFYNNEISEKSEIFDDQFSVERPDGSNFTLKIRSTKLEDSAMYFCASSTSGRSDTQYFGPGTRLTVL.

This chain connects TRBV27 to TRBJ2-7, with D maybe TRBD2 (6 bases). Germline CDR1 is MNHEY and CDR2 is SMNVEV (reference sequence). V was trimmed by 10 bases and J by 3 bases, leaving 16 bases between them. The CDR3 is made up of 13 amino acids. The CDR3 region has the DNA TGTGCCATACCCCTGGATAGCGGCTACGAGCAGTACTTC. This encodes CAIPLDSGYEQYF.